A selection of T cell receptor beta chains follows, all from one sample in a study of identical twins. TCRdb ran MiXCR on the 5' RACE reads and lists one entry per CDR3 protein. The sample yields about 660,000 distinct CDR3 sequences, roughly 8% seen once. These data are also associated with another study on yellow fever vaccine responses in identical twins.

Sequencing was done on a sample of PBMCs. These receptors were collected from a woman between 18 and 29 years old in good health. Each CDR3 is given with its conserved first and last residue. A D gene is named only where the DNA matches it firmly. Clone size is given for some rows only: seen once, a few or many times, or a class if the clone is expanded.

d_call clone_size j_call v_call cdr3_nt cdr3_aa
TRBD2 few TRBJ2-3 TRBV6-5 TGTGCCAGCAGTTCCCAGGGACTAGCGGGGACTAGCACAGATACGCAGTATTTT CASSSQGLAGTSTDTQYF
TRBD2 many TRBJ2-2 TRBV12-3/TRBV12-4 TGTGCCAGCAGTCAAGGGAGCGGGGGCCTCACCGGGGAGCTGTTTTTT CASSQGSGGLTGELFF
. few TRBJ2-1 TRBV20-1 TGCAGTGACGGAGGTGGTAGCGGTTTAGTTCGGTTCTTC CSDGGGSGLVRFF
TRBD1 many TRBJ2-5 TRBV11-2 TGTGCCAGCAGCTTAGAAATCGGACAGGGTGGTGAGCAAGAGACCCAGTACTTC CASSLEIGQGGEQETQYF
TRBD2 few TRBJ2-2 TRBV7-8 TGTGCCATCCCGGGACTAGCGGGGACAAAATACACCGGGGAGCTGTTTTTT CAIPGLAGTKYTGELFF
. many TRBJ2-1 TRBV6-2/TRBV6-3 TGTGCCAGCAGCCCCCCCCGCGGACCTTACAATGAGCAGTTCTTC CASSPPRGPYNEQFF
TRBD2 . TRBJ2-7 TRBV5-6 TGTGCCAGCAGCTTTTTATCGGGAGGGCCTCGCGAGCAGTACTTC CASSFLSGGPREQYF
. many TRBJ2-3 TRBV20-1 TGCAGTGCTCCCACCCCCGGGAGAAATACGCAGTATTTT CSAPTPGRNTQYF
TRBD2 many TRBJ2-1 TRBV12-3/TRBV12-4 TGTGCCAGCAGCACGAATCCGGGAAGCGGGAGCAATGAGCAGTTCTTC CASSTNPGSGSNEQFF
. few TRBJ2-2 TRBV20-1 TGCAGTGCTAGGGTCAGAACCACCGGGGAGCTGTTTTTT CSARVRTTGELFF
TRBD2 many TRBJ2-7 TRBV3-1 TGTGCCAGCAGCCAAGATTTAGGGAGGGACGAGCAGTACTTC CASSQDLGRDEQYF
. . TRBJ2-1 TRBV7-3 TGTGCCAGCAGCTACGGAGGATCCTTACACAATGAGCAGTTCTTC CASSYGGSLHNEQFF
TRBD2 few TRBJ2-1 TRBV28 TGTGCCAGCAGGGAGAGCGGGGGGGATGGGGTAGGGCAGTTCTTC CASRESGGDGVGQFF
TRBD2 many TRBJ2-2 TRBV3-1 TGTGCCAGCACCCGACTAGCGGAAAACACCGGGGAGCTGTTTTTT CASTRLAENTGELFF
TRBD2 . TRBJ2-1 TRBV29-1 TGCAGCGTTAGCGGGGGGATATACAATGAGCAGTTCTTC CSVSGGIYNEQFF
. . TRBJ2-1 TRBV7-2 TGTGCCAGCAGCCATGCGGGACAGTTGGTTGAGCAGTTCTTC CASSHAGQLVEQFF
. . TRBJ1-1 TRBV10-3 TGTGCCATCAGTGAGTCGGGGGGGCTGGGAACTGAAGCTTTCTTT CAISESGGLGTEAFF
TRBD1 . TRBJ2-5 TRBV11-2 TGTGCCAGCAGCTTTTATACAGGGGGCGGAGAGACCCAGTACTTC CASSFYTGGGETQYF
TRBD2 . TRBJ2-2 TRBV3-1 TGTGCCAGCAGCCAAGGCCGAGCGGGAGGGGGCACCGGGGAGCTGTTTTTT CASSQGRAGGGTGELFF
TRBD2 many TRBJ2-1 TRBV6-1 TGTGCCAGCAGCATTACCGGGACTAGCGGATACAATGAGCAGTTCTTC CASSITGTSGYNEQFF
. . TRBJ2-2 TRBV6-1 TGTGCCAGCAAGTCAGAAACGAACACCGGGGAGCTGTTTTTT CASKSETNTGELFF
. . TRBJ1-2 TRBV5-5 TGTGCCAGCAGCTTGTTCGGAGAGAGCTATGGCTACACCTTC CASSLFGESYGYTF
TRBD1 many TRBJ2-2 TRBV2 TGTGCCAGCAGTGGGACAGGGGGGGTTAGCACCGGGGAGCTGTTTTTT CASSGTGGVSTGELFF
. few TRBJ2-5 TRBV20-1 TGCAGTGTTACACTAGAGACCCAGTACTTC CSVTLETQYF
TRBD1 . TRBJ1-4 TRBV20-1 TGCAGTGCTAGGGGGGACAGTGAAAAACTGTTTTTT CSARGDSEKLFF
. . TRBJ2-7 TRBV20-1 TGCAGTGCTAGAGGCGAGGGTTCCGAGCAGTACTTC CSARGEGSEQYF
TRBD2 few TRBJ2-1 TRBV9 TGTGCCAGCAGCGTAGAAATAGCGGGGCGAATCTCCTACAATGAGCAGTTCTTC CASSVEIAGRISYNEQFF
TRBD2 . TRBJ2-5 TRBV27 TGTGCCAGCAGTTTATCGCAACTAGCGGAAGAGACCCAGTACTTC CASSLSQLAEETQYF
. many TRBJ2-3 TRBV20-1 TGCAGTGCTAGTTTGGGGGGAGATACGCAGTATTTT CSASLGGDTQYF
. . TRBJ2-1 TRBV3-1 TGTGCCAGCAGCCAATGGGGGACGACCCACAATGAGCAGTTCTTC CASSQWGTTHNEQFF
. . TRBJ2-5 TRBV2 TGTGCCAGCAGTGAACGGGGGCCCCGATACTTC CASSERGPRYF
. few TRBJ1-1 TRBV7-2 TGTGCCAGCAGCCCCCGGGAAGAGGGCGGCAGGGGTGAAGCTTTCTTT CASSPREEGGRGEAFF
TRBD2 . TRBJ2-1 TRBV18 TGTGCCAGCTCCCCAGGACTAGCGGTCGAGCAGTTCTTC CASSPGLAVEQFF
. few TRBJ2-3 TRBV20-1 TGCAGTGCTAGGCCTAGCTCCCAGGGCACAGATACGCAGTATTTT CSARPSSQGTDTQYF
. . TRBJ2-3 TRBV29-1 TGCAGCGAGACCAGGACCGGACGGAGAAATACGCAGTATTTT CSETRTGRRNTQYF
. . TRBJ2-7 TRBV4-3 TGCGCCAGCAGCCAGAACTCCTTAGGGCAGCTCCAGTACTTC CASSQNSLGQLQYF
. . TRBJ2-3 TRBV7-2 TGTGCCAGCAGCTTAGTTGGGACCGTGGTTGATACGCAGTATTTT CASSLVGTVVDTQYF
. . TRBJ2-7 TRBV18 TGTGCCAGCTCACCTCAGGAGGAGCTGTACTTC CASSPQEELYF
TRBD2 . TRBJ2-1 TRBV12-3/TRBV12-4 TGTGCCAGCAGTTTAGGGACTAGTTTAAACAATGAGCAGTTCTTC CASSLGTSLNNEQFF
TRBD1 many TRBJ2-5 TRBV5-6 TGTGCCAGCAGCTCTCAAGTCCCGGGACAGGGGCTTAGCGGAGAGACCCAGTACTTC CASSSQVPGQGLSGETQYF
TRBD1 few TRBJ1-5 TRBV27 TGTGCCAGCAGTCCGACCTCGACAGGGGGCCTGAATCAGCCCCAGCATTTT CASSPTSTGGLNQPQHF
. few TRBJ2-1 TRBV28 TGTGCCAGCAGTCTGCGTGGGCGAGGGAATGAGCAGTTCTTC CASSLRGRGNEQFF
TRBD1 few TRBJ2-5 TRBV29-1 TGCAGCGATCCCGAGACAGGGTCGGGCGAGACCCAGTACTTC CSDPETGSGETQYF
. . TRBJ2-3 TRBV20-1 TGCAGTGCTAGAGATACGACAGTCAGCACAGATACGCAGTATTTT CSARDTTVSTDTQYF
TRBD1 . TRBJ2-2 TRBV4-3 TGCGCCAGCAGCTTGCTAGGGGACAGCCACACCGGGGAGCTGTTTTTT CASSLLGDSHTGELFF
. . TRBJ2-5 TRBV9 TGTGCCAGCAGCGTAGGAGGGGAGTCGGGGACCCAGTACTTC CASSVGGESGTQYF
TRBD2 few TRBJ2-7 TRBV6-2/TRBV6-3 TGTGCCAGCAGTTGGGCGGGAGGCCGATCCTACGAGCAGTACTTC CASSWAGGRSYEQYF
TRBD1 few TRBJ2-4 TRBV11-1 TGTGCCAGCAGCTTCCCGGTGACAGGGGAAGGAACCAAAAACATTCAGTACTTC CASSFPVTGEGTKNIQYF
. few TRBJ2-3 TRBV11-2 TGTGCCAGCAGCTTCCCCCTAGCTACTAGCACAGATACGCAGTATTTT CASSFPLATSTDTQYF
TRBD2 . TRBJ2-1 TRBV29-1 TGCAGCGTTGTAGCCCCACTAGCGCCCGAGCAGTTCTTC CSVVAPLAPEQFF
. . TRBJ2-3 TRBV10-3 TGTGCCATCAGTAACTCCGGTGGGGGGCCAGATACGCAGTATTTT CAISNSGGGPDTQYF
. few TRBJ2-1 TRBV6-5 TGTGCCAGCAGTTACAGGCTAGGGGTCTACAATGAGCAGTTCTTC CASSYRLGVYNEQFF
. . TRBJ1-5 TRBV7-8 TGTGCCAGCAGCTTAGCAGGGGGGAGTGGGCCCCAGCATTTT CASSLAGGSGPQHF
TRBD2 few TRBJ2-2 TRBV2 TGTGCCAGCAGTCGGACTAGCGGGGGGGCCGTCACCGGGGAGCTGTTTTTT CASSRTSGGAVTGELFF
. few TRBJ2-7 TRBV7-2 TGTGCCAGCAGCTTACAGGGTAAAGGCTACGAGCAGTACTTC CASSLQGKGYEQYF